These T cell receptor beta chains were read from a single sample in a study of spatial heterogeneity in lung cancer. TCRdb called the 5' RACE reads again in MiXCR, with one record for every CDR3 protein. The sample shows about 24,000 distinct CDR3 sequences, approximately 3.3% of them seen only once. This specimen consisted of PBMCs, obtained at surgery. The receptors derive from a female donor with early-stage non-small cell lung cancer. Each CDR3 is given with its conserved first and last residue. The order of the fields is V gene, clone size, J gene, D gene, CDR3 DNA, CDR3 protein. A D gene is named only where the DNA matches it firmly. Clone size appears in some rows only: once, few, many, or a class for an expanded clone.

V gene: TRBV6-6; clone size: many; J gene: TRBJ2-2; D gene: TRBD2; CDR3 DNA: TGTGCCAGCAGCCGACTAGCGGGAGGAAACACCGGGGAGCTGTTTTTT; CDR3 protein: CASSRLAGGNTGELFF
V gene: TRBV27; clone size: many; J gene: TRBJ2-2; D gene: .; CDR3 DNA: TGTGCCAGCAGTTCGAACACCGGGGAGCTGTTTTTT; CDR3 protein: CASSSNTGELFF
V gene: TRBV2; clone size: .; J gene: TRBJ1-1; D gene: TRBD1; CDR3 DNA: TGTGCCAGCAGAGCCAGGGGGGGGAACACTGAAGCTTTCTTT; CDR3 protein: CASRARGGNTEAFF
V gene: TRBV27; clone size: many; J gene: TRBJ2-2; D gene: .; CDR3 DNA: TGTGCCAGCAGTTTATCGGCGGGGGCTGGTCGGGAGCTGTTTTTT; CDR3 protein: CASSLSAGAGRELFF
V gene: TRBV7-8; clone size: .; J gene: TRBJ1-2; D gene: TRBD1; CDR3 DNA: TGTGCCAGCAGCTTAAGGACAGGGTACGGCTACACCTTC; CDR3 protein: CASSLRTGYGYTF
V gene: TRBV10-3; clone size: few; J gene: TRBJ1-2; D gene: .; CDR3 DNA: TGTGCCACCAGGGGCAGAGACTATGGCTACACCTTC; CDR3 protein: CATRGRDYGYTF
V gene: TRBV7-6; clone size: many; J gene: TRBJ2-5; D gene: .; CDR3 DNA: TGTGCCAGCAGCTTATCTTACCAAGAGACCCAGTACTTC; CDR3 protein: CASSLSYQETQYF
V gene: TRBV10-3; clone size: many; J gene: TRBJ2-7; D gene: TRBD2; CDR3 DNA: TGTGCCATCAGTTCGGGACTAGTGTCGGGGGAGCAGTACTTC; CDR3 protein: CAISSGLVSGEQYF
V gene: TRBV19; clone size: many; J gene: TRBJ2-1; D gene: TRBD2; CDR3 DNA: TGTGCCAGTACCCGTCTAGCGGGGTTAGAGCAGTTCTTC; CDR3 protein: CASTRLAGLEQFF
V gene: TRBV20-1; clone size: many; J gene: TRBJ2-7; D gene: .; CDR3 DNA: TGCAGTGCCAATCCCTCCGGACGGGGATGGGAGCAGTACTTC; CDR3 protein: CSANPSGRGWEQYF
V gene: TRBV11-2; clone size: many; J gene: TRBJ2-1; D gene: TRBD2; CDR3 DNA: TGTGCCAGCAGCTTAGAGAGCGGGAGAGGAAATGAGCAGTTCTTC; CDR3 protein: CASSLESGRGNEQFF
V gene: TRBV3-1; clone size: .; J gene: TRBJ2-3; D gene: .; CDR3 DNA: TGTGCCAGCAGCCAAGACGGGAAGTTCACAGATACGCAGTATTTT; CDR3 protein: CASSQDGKFTDTQYF
V gene: TRBV20-1; clone size: many; J gene: TRBJ2-7; D gene: .; CDR3 DNA: TGCAGTGCCGACCCCTTGGACCCAGGCTCCTACGAGCAGTACTTC; CDR3 protein: CSADPLDPGSYEQYF
V gene: TRBV19; clone size: many; J gene: TRBJ2-4; D gene: TRBD1; CDR3 DNA: TGTGCCAGTAGTATCGGTTGGACAGGGGCATTAGCCAAAAACATTCAGTACTTC; CDR3 protein: CASSIGWTGALAKNIQYF
V gene: TRBV7-8; clone size: many; J gene: TRBJ2-3; D gene: TRBD2; CDR3 DNA: TGTGCCAGCAGCTCAAGACTAGCGGGAGGAACAGATACGCAGTATTTT; CDR3 protein: CASSSRLAGGTDTQYF
V gene: TRBV14; clone size: many; J gene: TRBJ2-5; D gene: TRBD1; CDR3 DNA: TGTGCCAGCAAACCGTCGGACAGGGCAAACGAAGAGACCCAGTACTTC; CDR3 protein: CASKPSDRANEETQYF
V gene: TRBV27; clone size: many; J gene: TRBJ1-2; D gene: .; CDR3 DNA: TGTGCCAGCAGTTTGACAGCTATTAACTATGGCTACACCTTC; CDR3 protein: CASSLTAINYGYTF
V gene: TRBV25-1; clone size: .; J gene: TRBJ2-7; D gene: .; CDR3 DNA: TGTGCCAGCAGCTTTGATGAGCAGTACTTC; CDR3 protein: CASSFDEQYF
V gene: TRBV9; clone size: few; J gene: TRBJ1-2; D gene: .; CDR3 DNA: TGTGCCAGCAGCGTAGTTCCAGGGCCTACCTATGGCTACACCTTC; CDR3 protein: CASSVVPGPTYGYTF
V gene: TRBV7-8; clone size: many; J gene: TRBJ2-2; D gene: TRBD2; CDR3 DNA: TGTGCCAGCAGCGCCACGACTAGCGGGAGAGGGACCGGGGAGCTGTTTTTT; CDR3 protein: CASSATTSGRGTGELFF
V gene: TRBV27; clone size: many; J gene: TRBJ2-7; D gene: .; CDR3 DNA: TGTGCCAGCAGTTCCCAGGAAACCTACGAGCAGTACTTC; CDR3 protein: CASSSQETYEQYF
V gene: TRBV28; clone size: many; J gene: TRBJ1-5; D gene: .; CDR3 DNA: TGTGCCAGCAGTCCCATGGGGAGGTCGTCCAATCAGCCCCAGCATTTT; CDR3 protein: CASSPMGRSSNQPQHF
V gene: TRBV20-1; clone size: many; J gene: TRBJ2-7; D gene: TRBD2; CDR3 DNA: TGCAGTGCTAGAGATGGACTAGCGGACTCCTACGAGCAGTACTTC; CDR3 protein: CSARDGLADSYEQYF
V gene: TRBV19; clone size: many; J gene: TRBJ2-1; D gene: TRBD2; CDR3 DNA: TGTGCCAGTAGATCTGGACTAGCGGGGAACAATGAGCAGTTCTTC; CDR3 protein: CASRSGLAGNNEQFF
V gene: TRBV7-2; clone size: many; J gene: TRBJ2-3; D gene: TRBD2; CDR3 DNA: TGTGCCAGCAGCGAGCGGGGACCGGCGGGAGATACGCAGTATTTT; CDR3 protein: CASSERGPAGDTQYF
V gene: TRBV28; clone size: many; J gene: TRBJ2-1; D gene: .; CDR3 DNA: TGTGCCAGCAGCCCCCTTACTAGAAAGTACTACAATGAGCAGTTCTTC; CDR3 protein: CASSPLTRKYYNEQFF
V gene: TRBV10-2; clone size: many; J gene: TRBJ1-6; D gene: .; CDR3 DNA: TGCGCCAGCAGTGAGTCGACGGGGAATTCACCCCTCCACTTT; CDR3 protein: CASSESTGNSPLHF
V gene: TRBV2; clone size: many; J gene: TRBJ2-1; D gene: .; CDR3 DNA: TGTGCCAGCAGTACAGGGAATTACAATGAGCAGTTCTTC; CDR3 protein: CASSTGNYNEQFF
V gene: TRBV7-9; clone size: .; J gene: TRBJ2-1; D gene: TRBD2; CDR3 DNA: TGTGCCAGCAGCTTAGAACTAGCGGGAGAAGTCAACAATGAGCAGTTCTTC; CDR3 protein: CASSLELAGEVNNEQFF
V gene: TRBV24-1; clone size: many; J gene: TRBJ2-7; D gene: TRBD1; CDR3 DNA: TGTGCCACCAGTGACCGAAGGACAGGGTGGTCCCACGAGCAGTACTTC; CDR3 protein: CATSDRRTGWSHEQYF
V gene: TRBV19; clone size: many; J gene: TRBJ2-3; D gene: TRBD1; CDR3 DNA: TGTGCCAGTAGTTCCCAGGGGGGCACAGATACGCAGTATTTT; CDR3 protein: CASSSQGGTDTQYF
V gene: TRBV6-6; clone size: many; J gene: TRBJ2-7; D gene: .; CDR3 DNA: TGTGCCAGCTTCCCAGGACAGCGGGGCCCCTACGAGCAGTACTTC; CDR3 protein: CASFPGQRGPYEQYF
V gene: TRBV30; clone size: many; J gene: TRBJ1-1; D gene: .; CDR3 DNA: TGTGCCTGGAGCTCGGGAAGGCGAGCTTTCTTT; CDR3 protein: CAWSSGRRAFF
V gene: TRBV5-5; clone size: many; J gene: TRBJ2-1; D gene: .; CDR3 DNA: TGTGCCAGCAGCTTGTATGGGAGCGCGTCCTACAATGAGCAGTTCTTC; CDR3 protein: CASSLYGSASYNEQFF
V gene: TRBV29-1; clone size: many; J gene: TRBJ2-2; D gene: .; CDR3 DNA: TGCAGCGTTGTCTTGGCAGGGGTGGGCACCGGGGAGCTGTTTTTT; CDR3 protein: CSVVLAGVGTGELFF
V gene: TRBV29-1; clone size: many; J gene: TRBJ2-1; D gene: .; CDR3 DNA: TGCAGCGTCTCACCTGGACTCATTGCCTACAATGAGCAGTTCTTC; CDR3 protein: CSVSPGLIAYNEQFF
V gene: TRBV30; clone size: .; J gene: TRBJ2-7; D gene: .; CDR3 DNA: TGTGCCTGGGAATTTCCACCGGGGGGCCGGGGGCAGTACTTC; CDR3 protein: CAWEFPPGGRGQYF
V gene: TRBV9; clone size: medium-sized; J gene: TRBJ2-1; D gene: .; CDR3 DNA: TGTGCCAGCAGCTTCAGCCAGGGTTTAAATGAGCAGTTCTTC; CDR3 protein: CASSFSQGLNEQFF
V gene: TRBV5-1; clone size: many; J gene: TRBJ1-2; D gene: .; CDR3 DNA: TGCGCCAGCAGCTTGGGGTATGCGACGGAAAACTATGGCTACACCTTC; CDR3 protein: CASSLGYATENYGYTF